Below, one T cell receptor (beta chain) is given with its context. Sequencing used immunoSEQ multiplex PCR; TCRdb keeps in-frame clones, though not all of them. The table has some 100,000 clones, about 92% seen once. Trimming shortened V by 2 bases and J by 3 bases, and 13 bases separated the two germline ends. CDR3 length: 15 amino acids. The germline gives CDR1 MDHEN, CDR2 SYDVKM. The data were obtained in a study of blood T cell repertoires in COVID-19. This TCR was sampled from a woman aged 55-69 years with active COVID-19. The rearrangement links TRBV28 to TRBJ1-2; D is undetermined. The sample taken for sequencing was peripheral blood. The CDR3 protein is CASSLQYGGYYGYTF. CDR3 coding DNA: TGTGCCAGCAGTTTACAGTATGGCGGCTACTATGGCTACACCTTC.